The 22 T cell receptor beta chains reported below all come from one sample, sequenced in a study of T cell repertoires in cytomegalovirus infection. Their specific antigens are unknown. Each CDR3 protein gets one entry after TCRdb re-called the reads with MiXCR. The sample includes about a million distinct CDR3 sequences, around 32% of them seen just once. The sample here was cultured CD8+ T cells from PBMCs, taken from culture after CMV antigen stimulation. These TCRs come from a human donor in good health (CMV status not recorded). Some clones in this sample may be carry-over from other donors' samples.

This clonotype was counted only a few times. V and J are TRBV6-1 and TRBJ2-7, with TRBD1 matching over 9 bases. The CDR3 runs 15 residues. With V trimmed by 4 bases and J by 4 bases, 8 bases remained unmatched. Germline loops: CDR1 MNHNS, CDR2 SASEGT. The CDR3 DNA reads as TGTGCCAGCAGTGGTCCGGGACAGGGCCCTTACGAGCAGTACTTC. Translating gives CASSGPGQGPYEQYF.

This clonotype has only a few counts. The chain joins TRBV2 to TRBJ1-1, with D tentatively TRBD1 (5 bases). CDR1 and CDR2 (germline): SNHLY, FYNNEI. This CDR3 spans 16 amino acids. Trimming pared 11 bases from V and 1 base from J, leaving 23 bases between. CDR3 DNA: TGTGCCGTGCGGGACTCCAGTACCCTAACGAACACTGAAGCTTTCTTT. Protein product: CAVRDSSTLTNTEAFF. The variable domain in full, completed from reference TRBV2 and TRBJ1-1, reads EPEVTQTPSHQVTQMGQEVILRCVPISNHLYFYWYRQILGQKVEFLVSFYNNEISEKSEIFDDQFSVERPDGSNFTLKIRSTKLEDSAMYFCAVRDSSTLTNTEAFFGQGTRLTVV.

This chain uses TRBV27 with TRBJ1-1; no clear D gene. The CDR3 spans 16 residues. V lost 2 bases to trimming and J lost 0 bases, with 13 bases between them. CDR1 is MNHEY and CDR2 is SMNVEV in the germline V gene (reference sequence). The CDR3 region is CASSLIYGSLNTEAFF. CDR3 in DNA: TGTGCCAGCAGTTTAATCTATGGGTCCCTGAACACTGAAGCTTTCTTT.

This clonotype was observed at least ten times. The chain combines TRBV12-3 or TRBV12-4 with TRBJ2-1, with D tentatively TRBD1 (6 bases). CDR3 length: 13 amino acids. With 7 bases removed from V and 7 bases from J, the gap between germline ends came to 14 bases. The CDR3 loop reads CASNEDSLNEQFF. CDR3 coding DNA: TGTGCCAGCAACGAGGACAGCTTGAATGAGCAGTTCTTC.

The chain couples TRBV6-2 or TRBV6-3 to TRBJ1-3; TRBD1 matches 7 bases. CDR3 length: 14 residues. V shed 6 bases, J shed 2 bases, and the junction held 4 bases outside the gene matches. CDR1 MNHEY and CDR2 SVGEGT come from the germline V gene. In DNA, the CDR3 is TGTGCCAGCAGCTATACAGGGGCTGGAAACACCATATATTTT. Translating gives CASSYTGAGNTIYF.

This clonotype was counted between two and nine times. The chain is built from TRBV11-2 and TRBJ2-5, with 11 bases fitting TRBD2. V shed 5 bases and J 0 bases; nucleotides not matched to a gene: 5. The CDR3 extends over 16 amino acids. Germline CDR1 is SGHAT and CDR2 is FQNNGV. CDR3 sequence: CASSGWGLADQETQYF. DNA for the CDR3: TGTGCCAGCAGCGGGTGGGGACTAGCGGACCAAGAGACCCAGTACTTC.

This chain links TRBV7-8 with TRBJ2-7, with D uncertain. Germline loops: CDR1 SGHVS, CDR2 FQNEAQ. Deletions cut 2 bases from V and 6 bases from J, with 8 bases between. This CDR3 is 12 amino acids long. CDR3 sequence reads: CASSLSGSEQYV. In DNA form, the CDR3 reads TGTGCCAGCAGCTTATCAGGAAGCGAGCAGTACGTC.

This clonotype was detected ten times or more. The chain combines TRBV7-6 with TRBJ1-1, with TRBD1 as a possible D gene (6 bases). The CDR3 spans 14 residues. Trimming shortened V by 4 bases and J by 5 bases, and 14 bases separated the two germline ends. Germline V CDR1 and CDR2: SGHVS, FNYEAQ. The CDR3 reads CASSYRGGGTEAFF. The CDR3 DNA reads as TGTGCCAGCAGCTATAGGGGGGGAGGTACTGAAGCTTTCTTT. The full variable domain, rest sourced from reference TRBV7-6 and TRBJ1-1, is GAGVSQSPRYKVTKRGQDVALRCDPISGHVSLYWYRQALGQGPEFLTYFNYEAQQDKSGLPNDRFSAERPEGSISTLTIQRTEQRDSAMYRCASSYRGGGTEAFFGQGTRLTVV.

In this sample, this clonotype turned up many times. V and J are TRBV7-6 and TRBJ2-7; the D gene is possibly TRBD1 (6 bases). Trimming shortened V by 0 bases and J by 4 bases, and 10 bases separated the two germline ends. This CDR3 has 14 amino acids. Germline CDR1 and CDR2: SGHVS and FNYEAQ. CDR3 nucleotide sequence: TGTGCCAGCAGCTTAGCGGCAGGGGCGTACGAGCAGTACTTC. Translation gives CASSLAAGAYEQYF.

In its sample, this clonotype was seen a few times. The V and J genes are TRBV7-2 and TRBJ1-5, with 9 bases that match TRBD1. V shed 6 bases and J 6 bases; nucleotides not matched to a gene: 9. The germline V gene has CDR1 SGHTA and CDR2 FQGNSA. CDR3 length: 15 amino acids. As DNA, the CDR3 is TGTGCCAGCAGTCCTGGACAGGGGCAGGCTCAGCCCCAGCATTTT. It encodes CASSPGQGQAQPQHF.

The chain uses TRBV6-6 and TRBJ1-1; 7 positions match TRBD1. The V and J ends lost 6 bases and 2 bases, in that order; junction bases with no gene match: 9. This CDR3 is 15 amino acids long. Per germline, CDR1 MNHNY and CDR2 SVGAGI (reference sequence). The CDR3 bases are TGTGCCAGCAGAACATGGACAGGAGACAACACTGAAGCTTTCTTT. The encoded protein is CASRTWTGDNTEAFF.

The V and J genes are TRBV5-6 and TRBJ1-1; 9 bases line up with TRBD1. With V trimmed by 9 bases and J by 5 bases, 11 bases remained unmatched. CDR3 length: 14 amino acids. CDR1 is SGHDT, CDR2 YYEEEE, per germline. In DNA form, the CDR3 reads TGTGCCACTATGCGCGGGACAGGGTTTACTGAAGCTTTCTTT. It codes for CATMRGTGFTEAFF.

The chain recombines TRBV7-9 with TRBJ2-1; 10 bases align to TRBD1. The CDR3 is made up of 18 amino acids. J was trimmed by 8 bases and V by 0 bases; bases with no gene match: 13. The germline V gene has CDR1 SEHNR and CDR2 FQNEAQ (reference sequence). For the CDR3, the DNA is TGTGCCAGCAGCTTAGCGTCCCTTCCGGGACAGGGGTTCCATGAGCAGTTCTTC. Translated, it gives CASSLASLPGQGFHEQFF.

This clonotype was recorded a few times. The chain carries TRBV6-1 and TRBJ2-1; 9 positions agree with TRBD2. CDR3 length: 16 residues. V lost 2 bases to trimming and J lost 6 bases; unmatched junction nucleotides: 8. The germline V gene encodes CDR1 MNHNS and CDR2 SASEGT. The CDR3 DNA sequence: TGTGCCAGCAGTGAATGGCGGGGGGGTGGACTCAATGAGCAGTTCTTC. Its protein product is CASSEWRGGGLNEQFF.

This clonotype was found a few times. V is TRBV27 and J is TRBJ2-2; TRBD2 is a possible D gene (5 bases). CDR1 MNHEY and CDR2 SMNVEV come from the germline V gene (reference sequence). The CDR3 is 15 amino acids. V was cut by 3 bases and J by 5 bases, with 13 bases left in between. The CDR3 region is CASSFRRQKTGELFF. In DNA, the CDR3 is TGTGCCAGCAGTTTTCGGAGGCAAAAGACCGGGGAGCTGTTTTTT.

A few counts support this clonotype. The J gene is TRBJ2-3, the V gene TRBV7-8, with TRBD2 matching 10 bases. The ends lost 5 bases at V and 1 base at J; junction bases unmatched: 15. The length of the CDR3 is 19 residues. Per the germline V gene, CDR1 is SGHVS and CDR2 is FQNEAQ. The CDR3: CASSPLPSGGHQGTDTQYF. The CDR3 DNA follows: TGTGCCAGCAGCCCCCTTCCTAGCGGGGGCCACCAGGGCACAGATACGCAGTATTTT.

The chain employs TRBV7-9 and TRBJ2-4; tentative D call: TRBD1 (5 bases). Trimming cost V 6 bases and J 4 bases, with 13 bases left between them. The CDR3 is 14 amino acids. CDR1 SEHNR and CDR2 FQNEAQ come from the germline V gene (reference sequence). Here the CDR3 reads CASSRDSTKNIQYF. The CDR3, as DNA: TGTGCCAGCAGTCGCGACAGCACTAAAAACATTCAGTACTTC.

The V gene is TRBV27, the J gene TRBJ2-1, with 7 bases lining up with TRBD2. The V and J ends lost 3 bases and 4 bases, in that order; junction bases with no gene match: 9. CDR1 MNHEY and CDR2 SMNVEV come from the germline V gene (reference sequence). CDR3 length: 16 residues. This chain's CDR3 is CASSFSGGGAYNEQFF. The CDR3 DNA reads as TGTGCCAGCAGTTTTTCGGGCGGGGGAGCTTACAATGAGCAGTTCTTC.

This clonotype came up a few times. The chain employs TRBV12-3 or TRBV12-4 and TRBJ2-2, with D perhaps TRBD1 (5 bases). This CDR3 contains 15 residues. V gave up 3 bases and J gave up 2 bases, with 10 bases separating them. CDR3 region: CASSFRTPNTGELFF. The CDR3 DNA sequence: TGTGCCAGCAGTTTTCGGACACCCAACACCGGGGAGCTGTTTTTT.

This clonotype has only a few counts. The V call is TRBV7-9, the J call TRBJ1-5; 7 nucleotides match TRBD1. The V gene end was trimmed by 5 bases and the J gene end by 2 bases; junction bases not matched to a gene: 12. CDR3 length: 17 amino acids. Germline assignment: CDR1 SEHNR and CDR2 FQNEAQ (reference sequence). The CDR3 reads CASSPKTGLEGNQPQHF. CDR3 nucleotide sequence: TGTGCCAGCAGCCCAAAGACAGGGCTCGAGGGCAATCAGCCCCAGCATTTT.

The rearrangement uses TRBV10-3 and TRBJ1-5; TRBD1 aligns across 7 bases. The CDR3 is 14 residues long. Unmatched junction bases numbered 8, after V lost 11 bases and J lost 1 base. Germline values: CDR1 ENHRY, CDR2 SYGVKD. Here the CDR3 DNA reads TGTGCCGTTGGGGGCAGGGGGAGCAATCAGCCCCAGCATTTT. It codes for CAVGGRGSNQPQHF.

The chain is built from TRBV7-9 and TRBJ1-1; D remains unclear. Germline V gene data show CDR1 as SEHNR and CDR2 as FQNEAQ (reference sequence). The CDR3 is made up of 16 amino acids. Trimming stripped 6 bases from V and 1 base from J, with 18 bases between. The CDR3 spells CASSSTVGRANTEAFF. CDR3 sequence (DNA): TGTGCCAGCAGTTCTACGGTCGGTCGAGCGAACACTGAAGCTTTCTTT.